This TCR beta chain was identified during a study of T cell responses to AZD1222 COVID-19 vaccine. Regarding the study as a whole: Vaccine-associated CD4 TCRs spanned spike, dominant at 160-218 and 743-854. Rises in breadth and depth of Spike-specific TCRs came after two AZD1222 doses. The study sampled repertoires only after the peak T cell response.

TCRdb's copy holds only in-frame clones and misses some; the assay was immunoSEQ multiplex PCR. Of under 150,000 clones detected, about 88% appear once; the ten largest clones hold 7.5%. Trimming took off 3 bases at V and 6 bases at J, with 11 bases between the two ends. This CDR3 has 13 residues. Germline V gives CDR1 LNHDA, CDR2 SQIVND (reference sequence). Note on this clone: Its antigen is still unknown.

The genes are TRBV19 and TRBJ1-2; no reliable D call. This TCR was recovered from an adult in good health. The source was peripheral blood, collected on day 0 of AZD1222 vaccination. The CDR3: CASSITRSHGYTF. In nucleotides, the CDR3 is TGTGCCAGTAGTATTACTAGGAGTCATGGCTACACCTTC.